Below, one T cell receptor beta chain is given with its context. A read error may produce the germline difference seen at one junction end. Sequencing was performed with immunoSEQ multiplex PCR; in TCRdb, only in-frame clones are kept and a portion is missing. The data contain roughly 1,100,000 clones, 65% to 75% of them seen just once; the ten biggest clones take up nearly 1.5%. The data were obtained in a study of shared clonotypes between healthy human individuals. Germline V CDR1 and CDR2: SEHNR, FQNEAQ (reference sequence). The CDR3 runs 17 residues. The V and J genes are TRBV7-9 and TRBJ2-2; D might be TRBD1 or TRBD2, each matching 5 bases. The TCR comes from a man aged 18 to 29 in good health. Material for sequencing was memory CD4+ T cells sorted from blood. Indicated subset: CD45RA-negative fraction. The CDR3 sequence is CAGSLTWGGLNTGELFF. CDR3 DNA: TGTGCCGGCAGCTTGACCTGGGGCGGACTGAACACCGGGGAGCTGTTTTTT.